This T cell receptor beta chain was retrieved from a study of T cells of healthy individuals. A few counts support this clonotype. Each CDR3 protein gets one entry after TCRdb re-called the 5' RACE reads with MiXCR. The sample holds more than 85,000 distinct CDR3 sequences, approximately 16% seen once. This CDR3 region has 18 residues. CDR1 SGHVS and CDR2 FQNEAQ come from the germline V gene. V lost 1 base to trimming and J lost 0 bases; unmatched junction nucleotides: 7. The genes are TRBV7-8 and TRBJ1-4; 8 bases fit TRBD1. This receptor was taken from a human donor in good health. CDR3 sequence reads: CASSLEAGGYSTNEKLFF. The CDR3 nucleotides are TGTGCCAGCAGCTTAGAGGCAGGGGGCTACTCAACTAATGAAAAACTGTTTTTT. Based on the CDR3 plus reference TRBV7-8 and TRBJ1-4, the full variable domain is GAGVSQSPRYKVAKRGQDVALRCDPISGHVSLFWYQQALGQGPEFLTYFQNEAQLDKSGLPSDRFFAERPEGSVSTLKIQRTQQEDSAVYLCASSLEAGGYSTNEKLFFGSGTQLSVL.